These 23 T cell receptor beta chains originate from one sample sequenced in a study of shared clonotypes between healthy human individuals. The protocol was immunoSEQ multiplex PCR, while the TCRdb copy is restricted to in-frame clones and leaves out a portion. The table shows under 1 million clones, with 90% to 95% occurring only once. Positively selected for CCR7, the CD45RO-negative cells used as naive CD8 cells excluded terminally differentiated effector memory CD45RA+ cells. Sequencing input: naive CD8+ T cells sorted from blood. Every receptor here comes from a man aged 30 to 45 in good health.

With regard to this clone: Additional DNA sequences in this sample encode the identical CDR3. This sequence joins TRBV7-9 and TRBJ2-1; perhaps TRBD2 as D (5 bases). Trimming took off 5 bases at V and 8 bases at J, with 10 bases between the two ends. CDR1 is SEHNR and CDR2 is FQNEAQ in the germline V gene (reference sequence). The CDR3 runs to 12 residues. The CDR3 here is CASSLGADEQFF. The CDR3 DNA sequence: TGTGCCAGCAGCCTTGGAGCGGATGAGCAGTTCTTC.

V usage is TRBV5-4 and J usage is TRBJ2-5, with D perhaps being TRBD1 or TRBD2 (5 bases each). Trimming removed 0 bases from V and 2 bases from J, with 14 bases in between. There are 16 residues in the CDR3. Looked up from germline, CDR1 is SGHNT and CDR2 is YYREEE (reference sequence). The CDR3 region has the DNA TGTGCCAGCAGCTTGGCTGGGGGTGCACGGCAAGAGACCCAGTACTTC. Its translation: CASSLAGGARQETQYF.

On this clone itself: Other DNA sequences from this sample encode an identical CDR3 as well. This rearrangement joins TRBV4-1 to TRBJ2-1; D perhaps matches TRBD2 (5 bases). The CDR3 runs to 13 residues. Germline CDR1 MGHRA, CDR2 YSYEKL. Deletions cut 5 bases from V and 0 bases from J, with 5 bases between. In nucleotides, the CDR3 is TGCGCCAGCAGCGGGAGCTCCTACAATGAGCAGTTCTTC. Protein product: CASSGSSYNEQFF.

Notes on this clone: Additional DNA sequences in this sample encode the identical CDR3. The chain couples TRBV27 to TRBJ2-7, with TRBD2 identical over 7 bases. The ends lost 1 base at V and 2 bases at J; junction bases unmatched: 2. The V gene's germline CDR1 is MNHEY and CDR2 SMNVEV (reference sequence). The CDR3 has 14 amino acids. For the CDR3, the DNA is TGTGCCAGCAGTTTATTGGGGGGGACCTACGAGCAGTACTTC. It yields the protein CASSLLGGTYEQYF.

The rearrangement links TRBV2 to TRBJ2-2, with TRBD2 as a possible D gene (6 bases). The CDR3 loop spans 16 amino acids. Germline V gene lookup returns CDR1 SNHLY and CDR2 FYNNEI. V was shortened by 3 bases and J by 7 bases, with 18 bases between the two germline ends. For the CDR3, the DNA is TGTGCCAGCAGTGATAGTTGGGGAGGCGGGTTCGGGGAGCTGTTTTTT. As protein: CASSDSWGGGFGELFF.

This clone was detected once. The chain carries TRBV27 and TRBJ1-5, with 7 bases identical to TRBD1. The CDR3 is 17 residues long. Germline-derived CDR1 and CDR2 are MNHEY and SMNVEV (reference sequence). The trim removed 7 bases at V and 0 bases at J, leaving 12 bases unmatched. The CDR3 spells CASTPLGGAYSNQPQHF. In DNA, the CDR3 is TGTGCCAGCACCCCGTTAGGGGGCGCTTATAGCAATCAGCCCCAGCATTTT.

The rearrangement joins TRBV4-3 to TRBJ1-1; no definite D call. Germline CDR1 reads LGHNA; CDR2 reads YSLEER. Deletions cut 5 bases from V and 1 base from J, with 11 bases between. The CDR3 has 14 amino acids. This CDR3 reads CASSVSQANTEAFF. The CDR3 DNA is TGCGCCAGCAGCGTAAGCCAGGCGAACACTGAAGCTTTCTTT.

This clone was seen a single time. This chain uses TRBV9 with TRBJ1-1, with 10 bases aligning to TRBD1. Trimming removed 0 bases from V and 1 base from J; junction bases left unmatched: 3. CDR3 size: 16 residues. CDR1 SGDLS and CDR2 YYNGEE come from the germline V gene. The CDR3 spells CASSVGQGARNTEAFF. In DNA form, the CDR3 reads TGTGCCAGCAGCGTAGGACAGGGGGCGCGGAACACTGAAGCTTTCTTT.

In this sample, this clone turned up once. The chain has TRBV30 and TRBJ2-7; tentative D call: TRBD2 (6 bases). CDR1 and CDR2 (germline): GTSNPN, SVGIG (reference sequence). This CDR3 contains 13 residues. Trimming took off 4 bases at V and 1 base at J, with 11 bases between the two ends. CDR3 DNA sequence: TGTGCCTGGACGGGACTGATTTCCTACGAGCAGTACTTC. Amino acids: CAWTGLISYEQYF.

Written as DNA, the CDR3 is TGTGCCAGCAGCTCGTACGGACAGTCGGTTTTGTATTTT. This gives the protein CASSSYGQSVLYF. The genes are TRBV11-3 and TRBJ2-3; D is possibly TRBD1 (6 bases). Germline CDR1 SGHNT, CDR2 YENEEA. CDR3 length: 13 residues. The V end was cut by 4 bases, the J end by 14 bases, with 19 bases between.

V and J are TRBV7-6 and TRBJ1-3, with TRBD1 as a possible D gene (5 bases). This CDR3 is 16 amino acids long. V lost 5 bases and J lost 2, with 16 bases in between. CDR1 SGHVS and CDR2 FNYEAQ come from the germline V gene. Here the CDR3 DNA reads TGTGCCAGCAGCAAAGACCCGGGACGGACTGGAAACACCATATATTTT. Encoded protein: CASSKDPGRTGNTIYF.

V is TRBV7-6 and J is TRBJ2-7; D not certain. Trimming took off 1 base at V and 7 bases at J, with 8 bases between the two ends. Germline V gives CDR1 SGHVS, CDR2 FNYEAQ. The CDR3 totals 12 residues. The CDR3 bases are TGTGCCAGCAGCTTAGTAGCCAGAGAGCAGTACTTC. Protein sequence: CASSLVAREQYF. The full variable domain, rest sourced from reference TRBV7-6 and TRBJ2-7, is GAGVSQSPRYKVTKRGQDVALRCDPISGHVSLYWYRQALGQGPEFLTYFNYEAQQDKSGLPNDRFSAERPEGSISTLTIQRTEQRDSAMYRCASSLVAREQYFGPGTRLTVT.

The chain couples TRBV11-2 to TRBJ2-7; D tentatively fits TRBD1 or TRBD2 (6 bases each). The germline V and J ends were trimmed by 4 bases and 2 bases, with 12 bases remaining between them. The CDR3 loop spans 14 amino acids. From germline, CDR1 is SGHAT and CDR2 FQNNGV. The CDR3, as DNA: TGTGCCAGCAGCTCGGCGGGACAAACCTACGAGCAGTACTTC. Protein product: CASSSAGQTYEQYF.

This chain connects TRBV7-3 to TRBJ2-3; D gene unclear. The V end lost 3 bases, the J end lost 5 bases, and 12 bases lay between the germline ends. The CDR3 has 14 amino acids. Germline V gives CDR1 SGHTA, CDR2 FQGTGA. The CDR3 DNA reads TGTGCCAGCAGCTTTTCGGGCTTCGGAGATACGCAGTATTTT. It yields the protein CASSFSGFGDTQYF.

This clone was picked up one time. The chain uses TRBV19 and TRBJ2-2; weak D call: TRBD1 (6 bases). The CDR3 is 13 residues long. Germline assignment: CDR1 LNHDA and CDR2 SQIVND (reference sequence). The ends were cut back, 9 bases at V and 2 bases at J, with 10 bases in the middle. The CDR3 DNA reads as TGTGCCAGCATGACAGGAAACACCGGGGAGCTGTTTTTT. Its translation is CASMTGNTGELFF.

This sequence joins TRBV7-9 and TRBJ1-1; 7 bases align to TRBD1. This CDR3 is 15 amino acids long. Germline assignment: CDR1 SEHNR and CDR2 FQNEAQ (reference sequence). V was pared by 7 bases and J by 1 base, with 9 bases of the junction left unmatched. CDR3 loop: CASISGDRPNTEAFF. In DNA form, the CDR3 reads TGTGCCAGCATCTCCGGGGACAGACCGAACACTGAAGCTTTCTTT.

This rearrangement joins TRBV14 to TRBJ1-4; D possibly corresponds to TRBD1 (5 bases). Per the germline V gene, CDR1 is SGHDN and CDR2 is FVKESK. V was trimmed by 4 bases and J by 5 bases, leaving 11 bases between them. The CDR3 length is 14 residues. CDR3 in DNA: TGTGCCAGCAGCCCGGGACTGAGAAATGAAAAACTGTTTTTT. It encodes CASSPGLRNEKLFF. Complete variable domain (other parts from reference TRBV14 and TRBJ1-4): EAGVTQFPSHSVIEKGQTVTLRCDPISGHDNLYWYRRVMGKEIKFLLHFVKESKQDESGMPNNRFLAERTGGTYSTLKVQPAELEDSGVYFCASSPGLRNEKLFFGSGTQLSVL.

This chain uses TRBV6-1 with TRBJ2-7; perhaps TRBD2 as D (5 bases). CDR3 size: 13 residues. Per germline, CDR1 MNHNS and CDR2 SASEGT. The V end was cut by 2 bases, the J end by 1 base, with 6 bases between. CDR3 in DNA: TGTGCCAGCAGTGAAATAGCGTCCTACGAGCAGTACTTC. Protein: CASSEIASYEQYF.

The chain couples TRBV27 to TRBJ1-5; the D gene is possibly TRBD1 (6 bases). Per the germline V gene, CDR1 is MNHEY and CDR2 is SMNVEV (reference sequence). Between the trimmed V and J ends, which lost 0 bases and 1 base, there was a span of 10 bases. The CDR3 extends over 16 amino acids. In nucleotides, the CDR3 is TGTGCCAGCAGTTTATCGGCAGGGGAAAGCAATCAGCCCCAGCATTTT. Translated: CASSLSAGESNQPQHF.

V is TRBV27 and J is TRBJ2-2; 7 bases are shared with TRBD1. With V trimmed by 3 bases and J by 2 bases, 9 bases remained unmatched. This CDR3 has 17 residues. Germline values: CDR1 MNHEY, CDR2 SMNVEV (reference sequence). DNA of the CDR3: TGTGCCAGCAGTTTGGGCCCGGGACAGAGTAACACCGGGGAGCTGTTTTTT. The encoded protein is CASSLGPGQSNTGELFF.

The chain uses TRBV28 and TRBJ1-3; 7 bases match TRBD1. The V gene's germline CDR1 is MDHEN and CDR2 SYDVKM. The CDR3 covers 15 residues. J lost 0 bases, V lost 6 bases, and 5 bases had no gene match. CDR3 DNA: TGTGCCAGCAGAAAAGACAGGGACTCTGGAAACACCATATATTTT. This translates into CASRKDRDSGNTIYF.

DNA of the CDR3: TGTGCCAGCAGTGGCGGCAGGGGTCTGACCCAGTACTTC. Its protein product is CASSGGRGLTQYF. This chain links TRBV6-1 with TRBJ2-5, with D perhaps matching TRBD1 (6 bases). The CDR3 extends over 13 amino acids. Germline CDR1 MNHNS, CDR2 SASEGT. V was pared by 4 bases and J by 7 bases, with 13 bases between.

This clone was counted a few times. The CDR3 DNA reads TGTGCCAGCAGTGCGGGACAGGGTTCAAATGAGCAGTTCTTC. Translated, it gives CASSAGQGSNEQFF. The chain joins TRBV6-4 to TRBJ2-1; 9 bases align to TRBD1. J lost 7 bases, V lost 4 bases, and 5 bases had no gene match. Germline V gene sequence: CDR1 MRHNA, CDR2 SNTAGT. There are 14 residues in the CDR3.